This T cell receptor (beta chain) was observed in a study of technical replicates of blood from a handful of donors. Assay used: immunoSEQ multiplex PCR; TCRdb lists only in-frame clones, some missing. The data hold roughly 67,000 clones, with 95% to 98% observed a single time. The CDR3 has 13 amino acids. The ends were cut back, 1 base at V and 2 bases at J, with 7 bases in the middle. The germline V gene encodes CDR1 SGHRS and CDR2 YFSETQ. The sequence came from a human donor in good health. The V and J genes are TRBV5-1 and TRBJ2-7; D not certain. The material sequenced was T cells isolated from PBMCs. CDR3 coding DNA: TGCGCCAGCAGCTTGATAACGGCCTACGAGCAGTACTTC. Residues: CASSLITAYEQYF.